These 13 T cell receptor beta chains were sequenced from one sample in a study of post-analysis software for immune sequencing data. The study, taken as a whole, reports: Comparison of patients with controls showed five or six TRBV segments more frequent in patients, TRBV5-6, TRBV5-1 and TRBV20-1 among them.

TCR beta libraries were prepared from cDNA with unique molecular identifiers. TCRdb reprocessed the PCR reads via MiXCR and lists one record per CDR3 protein. The table includes hundreds of thousands of distinct CDR3 sequences, around 27% detected once. No cognate antigen is known for these TCRs. The sample taken for sequencing was blood. The receptors here all came from a girl under 18 with multiple sclerosis.

This chain links TRBV28 with TRBJ1-2, with D perhaps TRBD1 (6 bases). Germline lookup yields CDR1 MDHEN and CDR2 SYDVKM. This CDR3 has 14 amino acids. V dropped 5 bases and J dropped 1 base, with 11 bases sitting between them. The CDR3 DNA sequence: TGTGCCAGCAGTCCCTTGGACAGTAACTATGGCTACACCTTC. The encoded protein is CASSPLDSNYGYTF.

This clonotype has ten or more counts. This sequence joins TRBV11-2 and TRBJ2-1; TRBD2 matches at 9 bases. This CDR3 has 15 residues. CDR1 is SGHAT and CDR2 is FQNNGV in the germline V gene. V dropped 0 bases and J dropped 6; count of bases not matched to a gene: 3. The CDR3 region has the DNA TGTGCCAGCAGCTTAGACAGCGGGGGGCCCAATGAGCAGTTCTTC. It is translated as CASSLDSGGPNEQFF.

This clonotype was seen more than once but under ten times. In DNA, the CDR3 is TGTGCCAGCAGCACCAATTTGGGGGGGCTATTCTATGGCTACACCTTC. Its protein product is CASSTNLGGLFYGYTF. The chain links TRBV5-5 to TRBJ1-2; TRBD1 might be the D (6 bases). This CDR3 region has 16 residues. Between the trimmed V and J ends, which lost 4 bases and 4 bases, there was a span of 20 bases. CDR1 SGHKS and CDR2 YYEKEE come from the germline V gene (reference sequence). Combining the CDR3 with reference TRBV5-5 and TRBJ1-2 gives the whole variable domain DAGVTQSPTHLIKTRGQQVTLRCSPISGHKSVSWYQQVLGQGPQFIFQYYEKEERGRGNFPDRFSARQFPNYSSELNVNALLLGDSALYLCASSTNLGGLFYGYTFGSGTRLTVV.

This clonotype was detected a few times. The chain employs TRBV5-1 and TRBJ2-1; 9 nucleotides agree with TRBD1. Looked up from germline, CDR1 is SGHRS and CDR2 is YFSETQ. V lost 2 bases and J lost 6; bases outside the gene matches: 6. This CDR3 region has 15 residues. CDR3 in amino acids: CASSFRTGVGNEQFF. CDR3 coding DNA: TGCGCCAGCAGCTTTCGGACAGGGGTCGGCAATGAGCAGTTCTTC.

Only a few counts were recorded for this clonotype. The chain is built from TRBV6-1 and TRBJ1-6; 8 bases fit TRBD1. The CDR3 has 19 residues. Germline V CDR1 and CDR2: MNHNS, SASEGT. Trimming cost V 5 bases and J 0 bases; bases outside gene matches: 12. The CDR3: CASSTPDRVGLSYNSPLHF. DNA of the CDR3: TGTGCCAGCAGTACCCCGGACAGGGTGGGCCTCTCCTATAATTCACCCCTCCACTTT.

This sequence joins TRBV11-2 and TRBJ2-1; no reliable D call. From germline, CDR1 is SGHAT and CDR2 FQNNGV. This CDR3 has 13 residues. V was shortened by 5 bases and J by 10 bases, with 15 bases between the two germline ends. This CDR3 reads CASSANPGGEQFF. CDR3 in DNA: TGTGCCAGCAGCGCGAATCCTGGTGGCGAGCAGTTCTTC.

The V call is TRBV7-2, the J call TRBJ2-2; D unresolved. V lost 3 bases to trimming and J lost 1 base, with 6 bases between them. The CDR3 loop spans 14 amino acids. Germline assignment: CDR1 SGHTA and CDR2 FQGNSA. The CDR3 region is CASSFGRNTGELFF. Written as DNA, the CDR3 is TGTGCCAGCAGCTTTGGCAGGAACACCGGGGAGCTGTTTTTT.

V and J are TRBV6-2 or TRBV6-3 and TRBJ2-5; 7 bases are a match to TRBD2. Germline CDR1 reads MNHEY; CDR2 reads SVGEGT. This CDR3 has 15 residues. After removal of 2 bases from V and 11 bases from J, the junction contained 14 bases not matched to a gene. As DNA, the CDR3 is TGTGCCAGCAGTTACAGGCGGGAGACGGACAATGAGCAGTACTTC. Its protein product is CASSYRRETDNEQYF.

Regarding this clonotype: A much larger clone lies a single base off, so this may be a read error. V and J are TRBV29-1 and TRBJ2-1; TRBD1 matches 8 bases. Germline values: CDR1 SQVTM, CDR2 ANQGSEA. V lost 1 base, J lost 7 bases, and 6 bases stayed unmatched. CDR3 length equals 14 residues. In nucleotides, the CDR3 is TGCAGCGTTGAAGCACAGGGGGTGATAAATGAGCAGTTCTTC. This codes for CSVEAQGVINEQFF.

This clonotype turned up a few times. This sequence joins TRBV10-3 and TRBJ1-4; maybe TRBD1 (6 bases). V lost 6 bases and J 8 bases, leaving 10 bases between the germline ends. There are 12 residues in the CDR3. The germline V gene has CDR1 ENHRY and CDR2 SYGVKD. CDR3 coding DNA: TGTGCCATCAGCAGAGGGGGGGAAAAACTGTTTTTT. Translation gives CAISRGGEKLFF.

This sequence joins TRBV20-1 and TRBJ2-2; D gene unclear. Germline V gene lookup returns CDR1 DFQATT and CDR2 SNEGSKA (reference sequence). This CDR3 spans 14 amino acids. V was trimmed by 0 bases and J by 1 base, leaving 6 bases between them. The CDR3 DNA reads as TGCAGTGCTAGAGATAGACAGAACACCGGGGAGCTGTTTTTT. This translates into CSARDRQNTGELFF.

This clonotype was detected a few times. V and J are TRBV20-1 and TRBJ2-5; 8 bases map to TRBD2. The CDR3 runs to 12 residues. Germline values: CDR1 DFQATT, CDR2 SNEGSKA (reference sequence). CDR3 bases: TGCAGCGGGCGGGGGGTCCAAGAGACCCAGTACTTC. Translation: CSGRGVQETQYF.

There are a few counts of this clonotype. The chain recombines TRBV5-1 with TRBJ1-1, with D tentatively TRBD1 (5 bases). V dropped 4 bases and J dropped 6 bases, with 10 bases sitting between them. The CDR3 has 12 residues. The germline V gene encodes CDR1 SGHRS and CDR2 YFSETQ. CDR3 protein: CASSIEGPEAFF. In DNA, the CDR3 is TGCGCCAGCAGCATTGAGGGACCTGAAGCTTTCTTT. Combining the CDR3 with reference TRBV5-1 and TRBJ1-1 gives the whole variable domain KAGVTQTPRYLIKTRGQQVTLSCSPISGHRSVSWYQQTPGQGLQFLFEYFSETQRNKGNFPGRFSGRQFSNSRSEMNVSTLELGDSALYLCASSIEGPEAFFGQGTRLTVV.